This T cell receptor beta chain is from a study of human T cells and chemical hapten exposure. The CDR3 consists of 10 residues. Trimming left V 3 bases short and J 1 base short, with 0 bases between. The germline V gene encodes CDR1 SQVTM and CDR2 ANQGSEA. Each CDR3 protein gets one entry after TCRdb re-called the RACE reads with MiXCR. This table has roughly 360,000 distinct CDR3 sequences, nearly 5% appearing once. Whole-study findings and limits: Alopecia was present in the donors, so their immune response may differ from healthy people's.

This clonotype was picked up many times. The antigen is undetermined. The time point denotes: patch test 1, 2 weeks after DPC sensitization. Regarding treatment: therapeutic diphenylcyclopropenone sensitization with weekly scalp DPC. This TCR derives from a woman aged 45-65 years with alopecia areata. Some clones in this sample may be carry-over from other donors' samples. V gene TRBV29-1 combines with J gene TRBJ1-2; D gene uncertain. The source material was whole blood, sampled in connection with sensitization to the hapten diphenylcyclopropenone (DPC). The chain's CDR3 is CSVDNYGYTF. The DNA for the CDR3 is TGCAGCGTTGATAACTATGGCTACACCTTC.